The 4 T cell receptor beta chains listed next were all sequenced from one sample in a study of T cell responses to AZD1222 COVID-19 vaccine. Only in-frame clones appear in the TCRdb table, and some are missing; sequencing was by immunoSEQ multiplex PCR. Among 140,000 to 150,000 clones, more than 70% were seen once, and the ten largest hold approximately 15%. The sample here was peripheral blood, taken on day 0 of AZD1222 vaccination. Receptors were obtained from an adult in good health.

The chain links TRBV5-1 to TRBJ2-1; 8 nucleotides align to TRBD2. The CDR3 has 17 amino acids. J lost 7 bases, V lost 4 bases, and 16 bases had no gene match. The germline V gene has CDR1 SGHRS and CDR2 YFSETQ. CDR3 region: CASSPTWAGGAGNEQFF. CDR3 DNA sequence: TGCGCCAGCAGCCCAACTTGGGCGGGGGGAGCAGGGAATGAGCAGTTCTTC.

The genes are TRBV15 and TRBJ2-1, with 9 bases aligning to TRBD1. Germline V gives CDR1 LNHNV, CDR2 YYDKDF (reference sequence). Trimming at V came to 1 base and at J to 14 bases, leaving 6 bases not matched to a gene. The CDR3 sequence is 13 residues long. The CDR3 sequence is CATSRGGTGSEFF. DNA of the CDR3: TGTGCCACCAGCAGAGGTGGGACAGGGTCGGAGTTCTTC.

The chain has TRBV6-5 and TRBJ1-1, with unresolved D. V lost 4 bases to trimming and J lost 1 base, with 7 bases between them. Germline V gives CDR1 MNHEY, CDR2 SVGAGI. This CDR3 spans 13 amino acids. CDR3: CASSSLENTEAFF. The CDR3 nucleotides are TGTGCCAGCAGTTCCTTAGAGAACACTGAAGCTTTCTTT.

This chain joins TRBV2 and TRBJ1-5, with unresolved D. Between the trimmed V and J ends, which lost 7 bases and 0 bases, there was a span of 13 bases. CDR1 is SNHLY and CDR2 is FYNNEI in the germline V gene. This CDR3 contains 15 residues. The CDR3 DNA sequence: TGTGCCAGCAAGGGCGGATTAAATAGCAATCAGCCCCAGCATTTT. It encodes CASKGGLNSNQPQHF. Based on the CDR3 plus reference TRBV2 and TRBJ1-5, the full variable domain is EPEVTQTPSHQVTQMGQEVILRCVPISNHLYFYWYRQILGQKVEFLVSFYNNEISEKSEIFDDQFSVERPDGSNFTLKIRSTKLEDSAMYFCASKGGLNSNQPQHFGDGTRLSIL.